This TCR beta chain appears in the sequencing data of a study of patients and donors after allogeneic stem cell transplantation. The CDR3 loop spans 15 amino acids. Germline-derived CDR1 and CDR2 are MNHEY and SVGAGI. V lost 0 bases and J 7 bases, leaving 10 bases between the germline ends. TCRdb re-called the RT-PCR reads through MiXCR, storing one row per CDR3 protein. The profile covers about 110,000 distinct CDR3 sequences, with 35% appearing a single time and about 27% taken by the ten largest. This clonotype was obtained from a human donor who was either an allogeneic HSCT recipient or a stem cell or donor lymphocyte infusion donor (not recorded which). It is not recorded whose cells these are; they may come from a transplant donor. The sequenced material came from blood, either unsorted or a sorted T cell fraction (not recorded which). J is TRBJ1-6 and V is TRBV6-5; no clear D. The CDR3 DNA reads as TGTGCCAGCAGTTACTCCGAAGGCGAGAATTCACCCCTCCACTTT. It encodes CASSYSEGENSPLHF.